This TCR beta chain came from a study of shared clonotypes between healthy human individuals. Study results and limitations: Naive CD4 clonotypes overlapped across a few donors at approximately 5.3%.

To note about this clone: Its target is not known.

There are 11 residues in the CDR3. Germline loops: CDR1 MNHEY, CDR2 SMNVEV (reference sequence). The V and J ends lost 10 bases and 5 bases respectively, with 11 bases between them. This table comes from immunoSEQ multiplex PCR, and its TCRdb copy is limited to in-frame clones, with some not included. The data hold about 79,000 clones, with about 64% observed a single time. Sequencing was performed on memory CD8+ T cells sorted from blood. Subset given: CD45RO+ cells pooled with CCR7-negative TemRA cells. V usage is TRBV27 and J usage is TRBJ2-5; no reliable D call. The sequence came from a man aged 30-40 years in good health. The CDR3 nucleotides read TGTGCCACCCTCCTGGGGGAGACCCAGTACTTC. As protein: CATLLGETQYF.